This TCR beta chain was identified in a study of regulatory T cells in long-lasting Graves disease. V shed 2 bases, J shed 10 bases, and the junction held 7 bases outside the gene matches. This CDR3 is 14 amino acids long. Per the germline V gene, CDR1 is ENHRY and CDR2 is SYGVKD. Arm-PCR of CDR3 regions and iRepertoire HTBI primers were the basis on which TCR beta libraries were built. TCRdb analysed the multiplex PCR reads with MiXCR anew, one entry per CDR3 protein. This table has about 500,000 distinct CDR3 sequences, more than 10% appearing once. This clonotype was observed at least ten times. Described time point: newly diagnosed GD, antithyroid drugs for less than 3 months. RNA isolated from PBMCs was used to make the TCR library. These records were also assigned to another study, of T cells in Graves' hyperthyroidism and ophthalmopathy. That investigation notes: For Graves' hyperthyroidism to be stable, ophthalmopathy could not progress within 18 months. HTBI primers were employed in a first-round RT-PCR of the TCR CDR3. The model's output predicted ophthalmopathy at a median of around 7 months prior to onset.

This sample comprised peripheral blood mononuclear cells (PBMCs), obtained at new diagnosis, from a patient treated with antithyroid drugs. The rearrangement links TRBV10-3 to TRBJ1-5; 8 bases align to TRBD1. The TCR comes from a woman in her twenties or thirties with Graves disease. The CDR3 nucleotides are TGTGCCATCAGTGAGGGACAGGGTACGAAACCCCAGCATTTT. Translation: CAISEGQGTKPQHF.